In this sample, the clone carrying this TCR beta chain turned up once. The data belong to a study of shared clonotypes between healthy human individuals. Produced via immunoSEQ multiplex PCR; TCRdb's table is partial and in-frame only. Here the sample spans over 750,000 clones, about 96% being singletons. Germline loops: CDR1 SGHVS, CDR2 FQNEAQ. V dropped 2 bases and J dropped 3 bases, with 17 bases sitting between them. This CDR3 spans 17 amino acids. Naivety among CD8 cells was defined by CD45RO negativity and positive CCR7 selection, thereby excluding terminally differentiated effector memory CD45RA+ cells. Study donors comprised healthy, HIV-negative adults devoid of recent acute infection or vaccination. Every one of the donors was a Caucasian adult that lived in Nashville, Tennessee.

Material: naive CD8+ T cells sorted from blood. This chain joins TRBV7-8 and TRBJ1-5; D is ambiguous. The source of this sequence is a man younger than 45 in good health. The CDR3 region has the DNA TGTGCCAGCAGCTTAAGCTCGCTTAGGACTCTCAATCAGCCCCAGCATTTT. It codes for CASSLSSLRTLNQPQHF.